Each of the 26 T cell receptor beta chains below was sequenced from the same sample in a study of cytomegalovirus exposure and HLA in healthy donors. It was with 60 Vbeta and 13 Jbeta primers that the PCR ran. TCRdb's copy holds only in-frame clones and misses some; the assay was immunoSEQ multiplex PCR. The sample shows approximately 110,000 clones, approximately 16% of them seen only once. The specimen sequenced was PBMCs. Every receptor here comes from a female donor in good health and CMV-seronegative.

The gene calls are TRBV5-4 and TRBJ2-3; possibly TRBD1 for D (6 bases). The CDR3 spans 15 residues. The V end lost 3 bases, the J end lost 2 bases, and 13 bases lay between the germline ends. Looked up from germline, CDR1 is SGHNT and CDR2 is YYREEE (reference sequence). The CDR3 sequence: CASSSPDRITDTQYF. DNA of the CDR3: TGTGCCAGCAGCTCCCCCGACAGGATCACAGATACGCAGTATTTT.

This chain uses TRBV5-1 with TRBJ1-1, with D possibly being TRBD1 (6 bases). The CDR3 totals 15 residues. Germline assignment: CDR1 SGHRS and CDR2 YFSETQ. Trimming pared 0 bases from V and 1 base from J, leaving 10 bases between. The CDR3 is CASSLAGQRNTEAFF. CDR3 in DNA: TGCGCCAGCAGCTTGGCGGGACAAAGGAACACTGAAGCTTTCTTT.

This clone was seen more than once but under ten times. The chain links TRBV7-8 to TRBJ2-7; the D is unclear. From germline, CDR1 is SGHVS and CDR2 FQNEAQ. CDR3 length: 16 amino acids. The germline V and J ends were trimmed by 0 bases and 2 bases, with 14 bases remaining between them. The CDR3 sequence: CASSLAPGEITYEQYF. CDR3 bases: TGTGCCAGCAGCTTAGCCCCAGGCGAGATAACCTACGAGCAGTACTTC. The whole variable domain, filled in from reference TRBV7-8 and TRBJ2-7, reads GAGVSQSPRYKVAKRGQDVALRCDPISGHVSLFWYQQALGQGPEFLTYFQNEAQLDKSGLPSDRFFAERPEGSVSTLKIQRTQQEDSAVYLCASSLAPGEITYEQYFGPGTRLTVT.

The chain recombines TRBV19 with TRBJ2-7, with D perhaps TRBD1 (6 bases). This CDR3 spans 13 amino acids. V was pared by 5 bases and J by 7 bases, with 15 bases between. CDR1 is LNHDA, CDR2 SQIVND, per germline (reference sequence). The CDR3 coding sequence is TGTGCCAGTAGTTTACAGGGCCTAGGGGAGCAGTACTTC. Protein sequence: CASSLQGLGEQYF.

This clone has only a few counts. This chain connects TRBV30 to TRBJ2-5; 9 bases line up with TRBD2. The CDR3 is 16 residues long. Germline assignment: CDR1 GTSNPN and CDR2 SVGIG (reference sequence). V lost 0 bases, J lost 2 bases, and 7 bases stayed unmatched. Here the CDR3 reads CAWSVLGLAVQETQYF. DNA of the CDR3: TGTGCCTGGAGTGTACTGGGACTAGCAGTACAAGAGACCCAGTACTTC.

The chain is built from TRBV6-7 and TRBJ1-2; D is uncertain. TRBV6-7 is marked as an open reading frame, function uncertain. The CDR3 consists of 14 residues. V lost 0 bases and J lost 4, with 9 bases in between. The CDR3 is CASSYSGAGYGYTF. The DNA of the CDR3 is TGTGCCAGCAGTTACTCAGGAGCGGGCTATGGCTACACCTTC.

The V and J genes are TRBV5-4 and TRBJ1-1, with D possibly being TRBD1 (5 bases). Trimming removed 3 bases from V and 3 bases from J, with 24 bases in between. The germline V gene has CDR1 SGHNT and CDR2 YYREEE (reference sequence). The CDR3 sequence is 18 residues long. The CDR3 coding sequence is TGTGCCAGCAGCTCCGCCCCGGGCAGGGTGGCGTTGGACACTGAAGCTTTCTTT. Translating it yields CASSSAPGRVALDTEAFF.

This clone was recorded a few times. The chain combines TRBV2 with TRBJ2-7, with TRBD1 as a possible D gene (5 bases). Germline assignment: CDR1 SNHLY and CDR2 FYNNEI. This CDR3 has 15 residues. The V end lost 5 bases, the J end lost 0 bases, and 14 bases lay between the germline ends. This chain's CDR3 is CASSSLQDPSYEQYF. For the CDR3, the DNA is TGTGCCAGCAGTTCGCTACAGGACCCCTCCTACGAGCAGTACTTC.

The rearrangement uses TRBV6-5 and TRBJ1-2, with D unresolved. This CDR3 spans 13 amino acids. Trimming removed 6 bases from V and 4 bases from J, with 12 bases in between. Germline V gene sequence: CDR1 MNHEY, CDR2 SVGAGI. The DNA of the CDR3 is TGTGCCAGCAGCTGGACGGGAACCTATGGCTACACCTTC. Protein product: CASSWTGTYGYTF.

This clone turned up a few times. The chain carries TRBV7-7 and TRBJ2-3; tentatively, D is TRBD2 (5 bases). The CDR3 covers 16 residues. The germline CDR1 and CDR2 sequences are SSHAT and FNYEAQ (reference sequence). The CDR3 sequence is CASSSGTRTSTDTQYF. CDR3 DNA: TGTGCTAGCTCCTCGGGAACTCGTACTAGCACAGATACGCAGTATTTT.

This clone was detected only once. The V gene is TRBV4-1, the J gene TRBJ1-1, with TRBD1 as a possible D gene (6 bases). The CDR3 runs 14 residues. V was shortened by 0 bases and J by 4 bases, with 9 bases between the two germline ends. Germline V CDR1 and CDR2: MGHRA, YSYEKL. CDR3 residues: CASSQEGAGTEAFF. CDR3 sequence (DNA): TGCGCCAGCAGCCAAGAGGGGGCTGGCACTGAAGCTTTCTTT.

The sample holds a few counts of this clone. CDR3 region: CASSQSIDPGDRRPTDTQYF. CDR3 nucleotide sequence: TGCGCCAGCAGTCAATCGATTGACCCTGGGGACAGGAGACCTACAGATACGCAGTATTTT. The chain has TRBV23-1 and TRBJ2-3; 8 positions match TRBD1. TRBV23-1 is an ORF; its function is uncertain. The CDR3 is made up of 20 amino acids. Trimming at V came to 0 bases and at J to 3 bases, leaving 17 bases not matched to a gene.

This clone was picked up a small number of times. It is likely a read error, because the conserved phenylalanine at the end of the CDR3 is missing. No DNA is shown, since the ends of the CDR3 on it are uncertain; the CDR3 is the one TCRdb lists. The chain employs TRBV30 and TRBJ2-7; the table's D call of TRBD1 was not tested on the DNA. The CDR3 length is 12 residues, termini included. Germline V CDR1 and CDR2: GTSNPN, SVGIG (reference sequence). The chain's CDR3 is CAWSSGDRVSSL.

The gene calls are TRBV6-1 and TRBJ1-2, with D maybe TRBD1 (5 bases). Per germline, CDR1 MNHNS and CDR2 SASEGT. V was pared by 4 bases and J by 3 bases, with 12 bases between. This CDR3 has 14 amino acids. The chain's CDR3 is CASSGTVGDYGYTF. The DNA for the CDR3 is TGTGCCAGCAGTGGAACTGTAGGGGACTATGGCTACACCTTC.

This clone has a handful of counts. V usage is TRBV25-1 and J usage is TRBJ2-5; 9 bases are a match to TRBD2. The length of the CDR3 is 16 residues. V lost 5 bases to trimming and J lost 5 bases; unmatched junction nucleotides: 12. From germline, CDR1 is MGHDK and CDR2 SYGVNS. The CDR3: CASSKAGGGGRETQYF. CDR3 DNA sequence: TGTGCCAGCAGTAAAGCGGGAGGAGGGGGGAGGGAGACCCAGTACTTC.

This sequence joins TRBV11-3 and TRBJ1-6, with D uncertain. Trimming left V 11 bases short and J 9 bases short, with 8 bases between. The CDR3 runs to 10 residues. Germline CDR1 is SGHNT and CDR2 is YENEEA. CDR3 residues: CAPRGSPLHF. DNA for the CDR3: TGTGCCCCACGGGGTTCACCCCTCCACTTT.

This clone has more than one count but fewer than ten. CDR3 amino acids: CASSLSGQGWETQYF. CDR3 nucleotide sequence: TGTGCCAGCAGTTTATCGGGACAGGGCTGGGAGACCCAGTACTTC. The chain joins TRBV27 to TRBJ2-5; TRBD1 matches at 9 bases. The CDR3 runs to 15 residues. Per the germline V gene, CDR1 is MNHEY and CDR2 is SMNVEV (reference sequence). Germline trimming cut 0 bases from V and 5 bases from J; bases unmatched to any gene: 4.

This clone has just a few counts. The CDR3 reads CASSMTSGGALGTGELFF. The CDR3, as DNA: TGTGCCAGTAGTATGACTAGCGGGGGGGCCCTTGGGACCGGGGAGCTGTTTTTT. The chain uses TRBV19 and TRBJ2-2; TRBD2 agrees at 14 bases. CDR1 is LNHDA, CDR2 SQIVND, per germline (reference sequence). CDR3 length: 18 residues. The ends lost 3 bases at V and 5 bases at J; junction bases unmatched: 8.

The chain carries TRBV4-2 and TRBJ1-2; TRBD1 matches at 7 bases. The CDR3 totals 13 residues. CDR1 is LGHNA and CDR2 is YNFKEQ in the germline V gene. Trimming removed 4 bases from V and 7 bases from J; junction bases left unmatched: 6. CDR3 DNA sequence: TGTGCCAGCAGCCGCGAGGGGGCGGGTGGCTACACCTTC. Translation gives CASSREGAGGYTF.

This clone appeared a few times. The rearrangement uses TRBV2 and TRBJ2-7; tentative D call: TRBD1 (5 bases). Germline values: CDR1 SNHLY, CDR2 FYNNEI. Trimming stripped 6 bases from V and 1 base from J, with 7 bases between. The CDR3 runs 12 residues. The CDR3 region has the DNA TGTGCCAGCAGAGGGGATTCCTACGAGCAGTACTTC. Protein: CASRGDSYEQYF.

This clone was seen only a few times. Other DNA sequences from this sample encode an identical CDR3 as well. J is TRBJ2-5 and V is TRBV7-9; no reliable D call. Trimming stripped 6 bases from V and 3 bases from J, with 11 bases between. The CDR3 contains 13 residues. The germline CDR1 and CDR2 sequences are SEHNR and FQNEAQ (reference sequence). The CDR3, as DNA: TGTGCCAGCAGTCACACACCCAAAGAGACCCAGTACTTC. The encoded protein is CASSHTPKETQYF.

This clone was recorded a few times. V gene TRBV4-1 combines with J gene TRBJ2-3; 8 bases map to TRBD2. Germline CDR1 is MGHRA and CDR2 is YSYEKL. This CDR3 is 18 amino acids long. The trim removed 4 bases at V and 3 bases at J, leaving 15 bases unmatched. CDR3 DNA: TGCGCCAGCAGCCGGGGCGCGGGGGGCGCGGGTCTTACAGATACGCAGTATTTT. It translates to CASSRGAGGAGLTDTQYF.

This chain links TRBV7-9 with TRBJ2-1; 8 nucleotides line up with TRBD2. The CDR3 covers 15 residues. CDR1 is SEHNR and CDR2 is FQNEAQ in the germline V gene (reference sequence). J lost 5 bases, V lost 5 bases, and 8 bases had no gene match. The CDR3 DNA reads TGTGCCAGCAGCCCTACCACTAGCGGACACAATGAGCAGTTCTTC. This encodes CASSPTTSGHNEQFF.

The chain combines TRBV2 with TRBJ2-5; D possibly corresponds to TRBD2 (6 bases). This CDR3 has 15 residues. The germline CDR1 and CDR2 sequences are SNHLY and FYNNEI. Trimming took 5 bases from V and 5 from J, leaving 18 bases between them. CDR3 sequence reads: CASSTYRGSGETQYF. The CDR3, as DNA: TGTGCCAGCAGTACCTACCGGGGCAGCGGGGAGACCCAGTACTTC.

Only a few counts were recorded for this clone. The chain's CDR3 is CASSMRRWELFF. The CDR3, as DNA: TGTGCCAGCAGTATGAGGCGCTGGGAGCTGTTTTTT. V usage is TRBV28 and J usage is TRBJ2-2; D unresolved. The CDR3 is 12 residues long. V was shortened by 5 bases and J by 9 bases, with 10 bases between the two germline ends. Germline lookup yields CDR1 MDHEN and CDR2 SYDVKM.

This clone was counted between two and nine times. This chain uses TRBV15 with TRBJ2-5, with 14 bases fitting TRBD2. CDR3 size: 17 residues. V shed 0 bases and J 3 bases; nucleotides not matched to a gene: 3. Germline lookup yields CDR1 LNHNV and CDR2 YYDKDF (reference sequence). CDR3 amino acids: CATSRDMGLAGEETQYF. The CDR3 nucleotides are TGTGCCACCAGCAGAGACATGGGACTAGCGGGAGAAGAGACCCAGTACTTC.